The T cell receptor (beta chain) under discussion was sequenced for a study of T cells in localized non-small cell lung cancer. Findings and caveats of the study: In the blood, greater T cell density corresponded to longer overall survival. Detection in adjacent lung was observed for a median around 50 of the top 100 tumor clones.

By share, this clone counts as large. What it recognizes is unknown. The junction had 4 bases not matched to a gene; V was cut back by 3 bases and J by 2 bases. CDR1 is MGHRA, CDR2 YSYEKL, per germline. This CDR3 contains 16 residues. Sequencing was performed with immunoSEQ multiplex PCR; in TCRdb, only in-frame clones are kept and a portion is missing. Of about 700 clones listed, roughly a third were seen once; the top ten hold approximately 21%. The rearrangement links TRBV4-1 to TRBJ2-2; 9 bases line up with TRBD2. The receptor was derived from a man aged 35 to 70 with stage II lung adenocarcinoma. Sequenced here: normal lung tissue next to the tumor, sampled before any cancer treatment. CDR3 nucleotide sequence: TGCGCCAGCAGCCAGCAGCTAGCGGGAAACACCGGGGAGCTGTTTTTT. It translates to CASSQQLAGNTGELFF.